The sequence of this T cell receptor beta chain was determined in a study of T cell responses to AZD1222 COVID-19 vaccine (dated by TCRdb to the early 2020s). Turning to the overall study: TCR sequencing was performed for about 250 trial participants, of whom approximately 200 were given two doses of AZD1222 and approximately 25 were given two doses of MenACWY control vaccine. Enrollment into the trials was organized by age into subgroups of 18-55, 56-69 and 70-plus years, and those subgroups contained about 150, 27 and 61 TCR-sequenced participants, respectively.

This clone was detected only once. This clone's antigen is unknown. It has no much larger one-base neighbor in the sample; base qualities were not kept. The CDR3 regions of human TCRbeta chains were subjected to immunosequencing. The authors' pipeline ran thus. Repertoire TCRs were checked for matches against a reference library of SARS-CoV-2-specific TCRs that had been generated using the MIRA antigen-specificity platform. Breadth was defined as the fraction of unique TCRs that were SARS-CoV-2-associated, and depth was defined as the fraction of total T cells that were SARS-CoV-2-associated. Using the MIRA data, every spike-specific TCR was mapped to the spike region that the TCR reacted to and assigned to either a CD4 or a CD8 class. Log10-transformed breadth and depth values were compared by one-way ANOVA with Sidak's multiple comparisons tests. TCRdb took this table from immuneACCESS and kept in-frame rearrangements with V and J called. Such tables lack part of the clones; where checked against another copy, unresolved V genes explain under half of the gap, and the rest is unexplained. V, J and clone size derive from that table, while D and trimming were established from the DNA sequence. Counted in this sample were around 150,000 clones; 92% of them appeared once. 1% to 1.5% of the sample belongs to the ten largest clones.

The full study reports these points: Reportedly, almost half of the unique spike-specific TCRs recognized epitopes lying outside the regions that are mutated in the B.1.351 and B.1.1.7 variants. Spike-specific TCR breadth and depth rose significantly after two AZD1222 doses compared with day 0 and with MenACWY recipients. Because no day 14 peak-response samples were available, repertoires were characterized only after the peak T cell response. Only 5 to 7 AZD1222 recipients were SARS-CoV-2 seropositive at baseline, limiting conclusions about previously exposed vaccinees. Vaccine-associated CD4 TCRs spanned the whole spike protein, with dominant responses in regions 160-218 and 743-854. Most participants were white British and females outnumbered males, and the authors suggested that clonal diversity may have been underestimated. In the small 56-69-year group, the increase in depth fell short of significance, most likely because of low power.

The time point label of this sample denotes: about 28 days (+/-7) after the second vaccine dose. AZD1222 recipients with second doses at about 4 weeks or about 12 weeks were pooled, because spike-specific TCR depth and breadth did not differ between schedules. Vaccinee samples were obtained from the UK trials COV001 and COV002, which included a single-blind randomized controlled phase 2/3 trial of AZD1222 (ChAdOx1 nCoV-19) in healthy adults. For TCRbeta chain sequencing, PBMC samples were collected from trial participants at day 0 and at day 28 after the second dose. The CDR3 runs 14 amino acids, cysteine and phenylalanine included. The retained sequence is limited to the CDR3, 42 bases, with the frame set at the first base. CDR1 and CDR2 are drawn from the germline V gene: LGHNT, FRNRAP. Here V drops 5 bases and J drops 4 bases, and the junction holds 5 bases not matched to any gene.

The rearrangement combines TRBV12-5 with TRBJ1-2; TRBD1 lines up with 9 middle nucleotides. This receptor was identified in an adult who received the AZD1222 COVID-19 vaccine. The starting material was peripheral blood, obtained 28 days after the second AZD1222 dose. The sequenced DNA is TGTGCTAGTGGTACGACAGGGGGGATCTATGGCTACACCTTC. It codes for CASGTTGGIYGYTF.